The clone carrying this T cell receptor (beta chain) has a handful of counts. Its matching antigen is unknown. All donors participated as healthy donors of bone marrow. The CDR3 runs to 15 residues. The germline V gene has CDR1 KGHSH and CDR2 LQKENI. V gave up 2 bases and J gave up 9 bases; unmatched junction bases: 12. It was with 60 Vbeta and 13 Jbeta primers that the PCR ran. Under the authors' procedure: The authors later counted some 76 million unique TCR beta chains, some 12 million of them shared. TCRdb's copy holds only in-frame clones and misses some; the assay was immunoSEQ multiplex PCR. The DNA gave D and trimming, while V, J and clone size come from that table. Of some 130,000 clones in the sample, around four fifths are singletons; the top ten hold approximately 1.4%. This specimen comes from a study of cytomegalovirus exposure and HLA in healthy donors. Study-wide results and caveats: With DRB1 most and HLA-C fewest, TCR association rates differed between HLA loci in a later analysis. Among TCR beta chains of equal frequency, HLA-associated ones were more clonally expanded in a later analysis.

This chain joins TRBV18 and TRBJ2-7; 8 nucleotides agree with TRBD2. Sequencing used PBMCs. The receptor was isolated from a female donor in good health and CMV-seronegative. CDR3 sequence: CASSPFSGGDGRQYF. The CDR3 DNA is TGTGCCAGCTCACCATTCTCGGGAGGGGATGGTCGGCAGTACTTC.